Detailed here is one T cell receptor (beta chain). The sample belongs to a study of blood T cells in healthy people across ages. For the second PCR, which ran for about 7 to 11 cycles, a sample-barcoded 5' primer and a J-beta primer mix were used. Each cDNA molecule carried a tag from a template-switch adaptor that contained 12 random nucleotides. At least 2.5 million CDR3-containing paired-end reads were obtained per sample. TCRdb reprocessed the 5' RACE reads with MiXCR, giving one entry per CDR3 protein. The sample consists of roughly 1,500,000 distinct CDR3 sequences, roughly 40% of them appearing once. This CDR3 is 15 amino acids long. V dropped 2 bases and J dropped 4 bases, with 13 bases sitting between them. CDR1 is SSHAT, CDR2 FNYEAQ, per germline (reference sequence).

The chain uses TRBV7-7 and TRBJ2-3; a possible D gene is TRBD2 (6 bases). The sequencing sample was made of blood. The clonotype comes from a woman between 18 and 29 years old in good health. CDR3 in DNA: TGTGCCAGCAGCTTACTAACGGGAGAGGCAGATACGCAGTATTTT. Translation: CASSLLTGEADTQYF. The full variable domain, in which reference TRBV7-7 and TRBJ2-3 provide the parts outside the CDR3, is GAGVSQSPRYKVTKRGQDVTLRCDPISSHATLYWYQQALGQGPEFLTYFNYEAQPDKSGLPSDRFSAERPEGSISTLTIQRTEQRDSAMYRCASSLLTGEADTQYFGPGTRLTVL.